Listed below are T cell receptor beta chains from one sample, sequenced in a study of blood T cell repertoires in COVID-19. Data came from immunoSEQ multiplex PCR; TCRdb stores just in-frame clones and leaves some out. This table has about 160,000 clones, roughly 90% appearing once. Source material: peripheral blood. The receptors originated from a man aged 18 to 30 with acute or convalescent COVID-19. The CDR3 runs from the conserved cysteine through the conserved F or W. Fields, in order: V gene, clone size, J gene, D gene, CDR3 protein, CDR3 DNA. The D gene is left open where the match is weak. Clone size is shown for a subset of rows, as once, few, many or a class of expanded clone.

>TRBV5-6|NA|TRBJ2-5|TRBD2
CASSRTSGSSETQYF
TGTGCCAGCAGCCGGACTAGCGGGTCGTCCGAGACCCAGTACTTC
>TRBV9|NA|TRBJ2-1|NA
CASSVSQRSEQFF
TGTGCCAGCAGCGTAAGTCAGAGGTCGGAGCAGTTCTTC
>TRBV9|NA|TRBJ2-3|NA
CASSAHRASSTDTQYF
TGTGCCAGCAGCGCCCACAGGGCCTCCAGCACAGATACGCAGTATTTT
>TRBV6-6|NA|TRBJ1-5|TRBD1
CASSYPTGDHQPQHF
TGTGCCAGCAGTTACCCGACAGGGGACCATCAGCCCCAGCATTTT
>TRBV5-1|NA|TRBJ2-2|TRBD2
CATREGPNTGELFF
TGCGCCACCCGGGAGGGACCCAACACCGGGGAGCTGTTTTTT
>TRBV15|once|TRBJ2-3|NA
CATSRGRADTQYF
TGTGCCACCAGCAGAGGCAGAGCGGATACGCAGTATTTT
>TRBV2|NA|TRBJ1-3|NA
CASSRGGPGNTIYF
TGTGCCAGCAGTAGAGGGGGTCCTGGAAACACCATATATTTT
>TRBV27|NA|TRBJ2-1|NA
CASSSQSLSVGRGSYNEQFF
TGTGCCAGCAGTTCCCAAAGCCTTTCTGTGGGGAGAGGCTCCTACAATGAGCAGTTCTTC
>TRBV7-9|NA|TRBJ2-7|TRBD2
CASSLLAGAYEQYF
TGTGCCAGCAGCTTACTAGCGGGGGCCTACGAGCAGTACTTC
>TRBV7-8|NA|TRBJ2-3|TRBD2
CASSLRAMTGGPTDTQYF
TGTGCCAGCAGCTTACGAGCTATGACGGGAGGGCCCACAGATACGCAGTATTTT
>TRBV7-9|once|TRBJ2-3|TRBD2
CASSARLAGGSTDTQYF
TGTGCCAGCAGCGCCCGACTAGCGGGAGGTTCCACAGATACGCAGTATTTT
>TRBV9|NA|TRBJ2-1|TRBD2
CASRGTINNEQFF
TGTGCCAGCAGGGGGACTATAAACAATGAGCAGTTCTTC
>TRBV30|NA|TRBJ1-4|TRBD1
CALTGPRTDEKLFF
TGTGCCTTGACAGGGCCCCGGACGGATGAAAAACTGTTTTTT
>TRBV12-3/TRBV12-4|NA|TRBJ2-7|NA
CASSSQGPYEQYF
TGTGCCAGCAGTTCACAGGGACCCTACGAGCAGTACTTC
>TRBV19|NA|TRBJ2-7|NA
CASSPGAGIFSYEQYF
TGTGCCAGTAGCCCAGGAGCCGGGATTTTCTCCTACGAGCAGTACTTC
>TRBV5-5|NA|TRBJ2-7|NA
CASSQGQTTYEQYF
TGTGCCAGCAGCCAGGGCCAGACAACTTACGAGCAGTACTTC
>TRBV4-2|NA|TRBJ1-1|TRBD1
CASSQDGGSGQGAVNTEAFF
TGTGCCAGCAGCCAAGATGGTGGGTCTGGTCAGGGGGCAGTGAACACTGAAGCTTTCTTT
>TRBV7-2|NA|TRBJ1-1|NA
CASSFSVNTEAFF
TGTGCCAGCAGCTTCAGCGTGAACACTGAAGCTTTCTTT
>TRBV7-8|NA|TRBJ1-5|NA
CASSLEGQGNNQPQHF
TGTGCCAGCAGCTTAGAGGGCCAGGGGAACAATCAGCCCCAGCATTTT
>TRBV5-1|once|TRBJ1-1|NA
CASSLDRYTEAFF
TGCGCCAGCAGCCTCGACAGGTACACTGAAGCTTTCTTT
>TRBV11-2|once|TRBJ1-3|NA
CASSLVAGQGNTIYF
TGTGCCAGCAGCTTAGTCGCGGGGCAAGGAAACACCATATATTTT
>TRBV4-1|NA|TRBJ1-5|TRBD1
CASSNLDRGHSNQPQHF
TGCGCCAGCTCAAATTTGGACAGGGGCCATAGCAATCAGCCCCAGCATTTT
>TRBV4-2|NA|TRBJ1-2|TRBD1
CASSQVASDRGNGYTF
TGTGCCAGCAGCCAAGTAGCGTCGGACAGGGGGAATGGCTACACCTTC
>TRBV30|NA|TRBJ2-7|TRBD1
CAWSTRQGNYEQYF
TGTGCCTGGAGTACTCGACAGGGAAACTACGAGCAGTACTTC
>TRBV11-2|once|TRBJ2-7|NA
CASSQLGVTVFYEQYF
TGTGCCAGCAGCCAATTAGGGGTAACGGTTTTCTACGAGCAGTACTTC
>TRBV5-4|NA|TRBJ1-2|NA
CASSLAGGGHTF
TGTGCCAGCAGCTTGGCCGGGGGGGGCCACACCTTC
>TRBV18|few|TRBJ1-1|NA
CASSGPGGEAFF
TGTGCCAGCTCCGGTCCTGGGGGGGAAGCTTTCTTT
>TRBV5-1|NA|TRBJ1-3|NA
CASSPLQGRGNTIYF
TGCGCCAGCAGCCCCTTACAGGGACGTGGAAACACCATATATTTT
>TRBV7-9|NA|TRBJ1-1|TRBD1
CGTGGAMNTEAFF
TGTGGGACAGGGGGAGCTATGAACACTGAAGCTTTCTTT
>TRBV19|NA|TRBJ1-2|NA
CASSITAGENYGYTF
TGTGCCAGTAGTATTACCGCAGGGGAGAACTATGGCTACACCTTC
>TRBV6-5|NA|TRBJ1-2|NA
CASSYVSGYGYTF
TGTGCCAGCAGTTACGTATCAGGTTATGGCTACACCTTC
>TRBV5-8|NA|TRBJ2-7|NA
CASSPPNHEQYF
TGTGCCAGCAGCCCCCCTAACCACGAGCAGTACTTC
>TRBV7-2|few|TRBJ1-1|NA
CASRRHLGNTEAFF
TGTGCCAGCAGGCGACATCTCGGGAACACTGAAGCTTTCTTT